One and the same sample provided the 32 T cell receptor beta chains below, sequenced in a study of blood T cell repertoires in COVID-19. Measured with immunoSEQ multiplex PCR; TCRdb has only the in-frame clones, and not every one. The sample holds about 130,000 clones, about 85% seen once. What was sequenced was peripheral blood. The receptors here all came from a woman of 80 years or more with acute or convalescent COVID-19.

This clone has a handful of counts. The CDR3 DNA reads as TGTGCCAGCAGCAGAGGACAGGGACAGTCCCAGCATTTT. Translating gives CASSRGQGQSQHF. This chain uses TRBV7-9 with TRBJ1-5, with TRBD1 matching 8 bases. The CDR3 totals 13 residues. V shed 5 bases and J 11 bases; nucleotides not matched to a gene: 8. Germline V CDR1 and CDR2: SEHNR, FQNEAQ (reference sequence).

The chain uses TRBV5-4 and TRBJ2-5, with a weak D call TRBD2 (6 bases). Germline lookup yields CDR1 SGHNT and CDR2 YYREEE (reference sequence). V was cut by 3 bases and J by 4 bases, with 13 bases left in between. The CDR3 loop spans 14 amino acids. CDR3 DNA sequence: TGTGCCAGCAGCTACTCCACCGGGGGAGAGACCCAGTACTTC. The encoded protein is CASSYSTGGETQYF. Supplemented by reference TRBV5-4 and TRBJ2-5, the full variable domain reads ETGVTQSPTHLIKTRGQQVTLRCSSQSGHNTVSWYQQALGQGPQFIFQYYREEENGRGNFPPRFSGLQFPNYSSELNVNALELDDSALYLCASSYSTGGETQYFGPGTRLLVL.

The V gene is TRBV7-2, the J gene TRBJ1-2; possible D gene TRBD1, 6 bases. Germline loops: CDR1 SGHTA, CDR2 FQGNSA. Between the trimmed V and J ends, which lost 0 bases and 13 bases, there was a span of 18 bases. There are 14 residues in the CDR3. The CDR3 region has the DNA TGTGCCAGCAGCTTAGCGGGGGCCGGACAAGTTGCCACCTTC. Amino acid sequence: CASSLAGAGQVATF. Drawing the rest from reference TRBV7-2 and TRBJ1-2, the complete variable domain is GAGVSQSPSNKVTEKGKDVELRCDPISGHTALYWYRQSLGQGLEFLIYFQGNSAPDKSGLPSDRFSAERTGGSVSTLTIQRTQQEDSAVYLCASSLAGAGQVATFGSGTRLTVV.

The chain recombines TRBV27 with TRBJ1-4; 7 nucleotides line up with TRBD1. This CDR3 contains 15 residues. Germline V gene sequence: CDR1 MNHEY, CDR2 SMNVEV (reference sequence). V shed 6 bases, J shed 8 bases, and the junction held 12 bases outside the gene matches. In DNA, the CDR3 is TGTGCCAGCAGACGAAATCTCCGGGACAGCGAAAAACTGTTTTTT. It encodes CASRRNLRDSEKLFF.

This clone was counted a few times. The CDR3 here is CASSPRWDWGQYF. DNA for the CDR3: TGTGCCAGCAGTCCCCGATGGGACTGGGGGCAGTATTTT. J is TRBJ2-3 and V is TRBV27; TRBD2 is a possible D gene (6 bases). The V gene's germline CDR1 is MNHEY and CDR2 SMNVEV (reference sequence). The CDR3 consists of 13 residues. Trimming stripped 5 bases from V and 11 bases from J, with 17 bases between.

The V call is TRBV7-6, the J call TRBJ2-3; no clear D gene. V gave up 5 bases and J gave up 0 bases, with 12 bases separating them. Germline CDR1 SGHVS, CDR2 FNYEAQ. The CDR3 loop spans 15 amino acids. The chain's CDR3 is CASSPVADSTDTQYF. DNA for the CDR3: TGTGCCAGCAGCCCGGTGGCGGATAGCACAGATACGCAGTATTTT.

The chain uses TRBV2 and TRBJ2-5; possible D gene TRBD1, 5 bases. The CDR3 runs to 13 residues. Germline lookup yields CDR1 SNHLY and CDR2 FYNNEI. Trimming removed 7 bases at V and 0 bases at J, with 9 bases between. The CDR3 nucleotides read TGTGCCAGCAAGGGGTCCCACCAAGAGACCCAGTACTTC. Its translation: CASKGSHQETQYF.

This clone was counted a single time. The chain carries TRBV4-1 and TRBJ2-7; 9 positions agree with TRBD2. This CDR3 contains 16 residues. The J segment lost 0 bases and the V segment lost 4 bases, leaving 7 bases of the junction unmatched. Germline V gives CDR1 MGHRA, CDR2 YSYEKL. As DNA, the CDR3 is TGCGCCAGCAGCCCCGGGCTAGCGGGGAGCTCCTACGAGCAGTACTTC. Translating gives CASSPGLAGSSYEQYF.

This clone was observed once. The CDR3 DNA reads as TGTGCCAGCTTCGAGGTGAGGAGCGACGAGCAGTACTTC. Protein: CASFEVRSDEQYF. V and J are TRBV6-5 and TRBJ2-7; D call uncertain. Trimming left V 8 bases short and J 5 bases short, with 16 bases between. Per the germline V gene, CDR1 is MNHEY and CDR2 is SVGAGI. The CDR3 has 13 amino acids.

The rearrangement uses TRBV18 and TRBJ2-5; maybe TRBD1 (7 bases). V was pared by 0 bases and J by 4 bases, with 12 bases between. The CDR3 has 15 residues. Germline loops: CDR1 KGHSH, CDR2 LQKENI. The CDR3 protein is CASSPPSQGGETQYF. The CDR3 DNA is TGTGCCAGCTCACCACCGAGCCAGGGGGGAGAGACCCAGTACTTC.

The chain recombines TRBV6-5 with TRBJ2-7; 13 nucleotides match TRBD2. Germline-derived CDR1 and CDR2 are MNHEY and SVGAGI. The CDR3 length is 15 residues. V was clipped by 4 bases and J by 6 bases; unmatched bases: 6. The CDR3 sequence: CASSLGTSGVSEQYF. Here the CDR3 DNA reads TGTGCCAGCAGTTTGGGGACTAGCGGGGTTTCCGAGCAGTACTTC.

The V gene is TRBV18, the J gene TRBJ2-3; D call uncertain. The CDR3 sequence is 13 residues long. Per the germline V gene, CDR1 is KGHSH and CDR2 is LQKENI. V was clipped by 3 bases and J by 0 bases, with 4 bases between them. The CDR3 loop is CASSPFSTDTQYF. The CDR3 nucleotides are TGTGCCAGCTCACCCTTTAGCACAGATACGCAGTATTTT.

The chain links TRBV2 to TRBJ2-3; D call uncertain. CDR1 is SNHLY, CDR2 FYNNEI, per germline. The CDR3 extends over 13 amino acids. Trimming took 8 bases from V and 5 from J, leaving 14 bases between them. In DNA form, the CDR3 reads TGTGCCAGCGGCGGTGGTTTTCAAGATACGCAGTATTTT. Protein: CASGGGFQDTQYF. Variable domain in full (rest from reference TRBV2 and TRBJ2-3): EPEVTQTPSHQVTQMGQEVILRCVPISNHLYFYWYRQILGQKVEFLVSFYNNEISEKSEIFDDQFSVERPDGSNFTLKIRSTKLEDSAMYFCASGGGFQDTQYFGPGTRLTVL.

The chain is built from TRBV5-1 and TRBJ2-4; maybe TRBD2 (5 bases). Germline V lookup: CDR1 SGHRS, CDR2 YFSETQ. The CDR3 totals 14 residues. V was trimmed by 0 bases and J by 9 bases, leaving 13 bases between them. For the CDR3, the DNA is TGCGCCAGCAGCTTGGCAGGAGCGGAGCCCATTCAGTACTTC. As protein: CASSLAGAEPIQYF.

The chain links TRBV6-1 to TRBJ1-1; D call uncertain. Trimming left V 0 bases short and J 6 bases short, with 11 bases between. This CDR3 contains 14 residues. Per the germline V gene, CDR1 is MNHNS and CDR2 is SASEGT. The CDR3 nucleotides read TGTGCCAGCAGTGAAGCAGGAGGGTACGCTGAAGCTTTCTTT. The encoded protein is CASSEAGGYAEAFF.

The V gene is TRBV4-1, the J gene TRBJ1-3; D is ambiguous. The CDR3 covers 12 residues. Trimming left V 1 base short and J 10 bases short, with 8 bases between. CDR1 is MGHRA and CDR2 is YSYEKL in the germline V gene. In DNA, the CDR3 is TGCGCCAGCAGCCAAGCCGGGGTGACCATATATTTT. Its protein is CASSQAGVTIYF.

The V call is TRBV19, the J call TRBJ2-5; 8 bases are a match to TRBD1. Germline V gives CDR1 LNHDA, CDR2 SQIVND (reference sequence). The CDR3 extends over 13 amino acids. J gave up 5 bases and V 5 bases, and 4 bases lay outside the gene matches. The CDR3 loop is CASSPGGRETQYF. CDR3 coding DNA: TGTGCCAGTAGTCCAGGGGGCCGGGAGACCCAGTACTTC. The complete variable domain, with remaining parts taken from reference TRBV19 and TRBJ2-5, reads DGGITQSPKYLFRKEGQNVTLSCEQNLNHDAMYWYRQDPGQGLRLIYYSQIVNDFQKGDIAEGYSVSREKKESFPLTVTSAQKNPTAFYLCASSPGGRETQYFGPGTRLLVL.

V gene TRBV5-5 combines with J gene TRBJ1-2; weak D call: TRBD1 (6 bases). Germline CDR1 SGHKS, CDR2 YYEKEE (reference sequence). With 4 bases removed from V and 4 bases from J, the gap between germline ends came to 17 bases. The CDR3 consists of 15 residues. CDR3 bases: TGTGCCAGCAGCCCCCCGGGACAAACAACCTATGGCTACACCTTC. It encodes CASSPPGQTTYGYTF.

CDR3 in DNA: TGTGCCAGCAGCCAAGCGGGGAGTGGAGCTTTCTTT. Translation: CASSQAGSGAFF. This sequence joins TRBV3-1 (or the pseudogene TRBV3-2) and TRBJ1-1; no firm D call. CDR3 length: 12 amino acids. Germline CDR1 reads LGHDT; CDR2 reads YNNKEL (reference sequence). Trimming took 1 base from V and 10 from J, leaving 10 bases between them.

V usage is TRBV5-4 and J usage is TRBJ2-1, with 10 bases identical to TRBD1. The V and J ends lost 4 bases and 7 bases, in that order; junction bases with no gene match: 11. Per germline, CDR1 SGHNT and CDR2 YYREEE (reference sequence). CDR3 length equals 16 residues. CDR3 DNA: TGTGCCAGCAGCGCGGACAGGGGGATAGGTGGAAATGAGCAGTTCTTC. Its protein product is CASSADRGIGGNEQFF.

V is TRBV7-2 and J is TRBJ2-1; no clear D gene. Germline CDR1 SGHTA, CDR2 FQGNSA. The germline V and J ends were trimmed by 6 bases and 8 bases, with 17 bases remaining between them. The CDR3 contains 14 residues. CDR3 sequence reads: CASRPGGHRYEQFF. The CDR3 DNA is TGTGCCAGCAGACCTGGTGGGCATCGCTATGAGCAGTTCTTC.

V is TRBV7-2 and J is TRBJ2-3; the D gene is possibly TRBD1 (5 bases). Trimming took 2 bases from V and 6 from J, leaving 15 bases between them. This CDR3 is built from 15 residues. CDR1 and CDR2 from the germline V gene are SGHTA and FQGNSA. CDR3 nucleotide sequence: TGTGCCAGCAGCTTATACCAGGGCTTCGGGGATACGCAGTATTTT. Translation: CASSLYQGFGDTQYF.

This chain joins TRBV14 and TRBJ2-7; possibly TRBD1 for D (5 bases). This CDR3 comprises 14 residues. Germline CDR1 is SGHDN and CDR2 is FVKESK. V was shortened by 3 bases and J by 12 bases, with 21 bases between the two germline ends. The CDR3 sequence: CASSHVGQGLMRYF. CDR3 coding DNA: TGTGCCAGCAGCCACGTCGGGCAGGGCTTAATGCGGTACTTC.

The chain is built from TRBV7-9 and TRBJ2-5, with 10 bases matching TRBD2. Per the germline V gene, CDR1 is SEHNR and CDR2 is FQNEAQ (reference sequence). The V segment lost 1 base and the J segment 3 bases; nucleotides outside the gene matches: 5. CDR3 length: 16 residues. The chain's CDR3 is CASSLGRLAGEETQYF. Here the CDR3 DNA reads TGTGCCAGCAGCTTAGGACGGCTAGCGGGGGAAGAGACCCAGTACTTC.

The CDR3 spells CASSHRDRGRTNEKLFF. CDR3 coding DNA: TGTGCCAGCAGCCATCGGGACAGGGGGCGCACTAATGAAAAACTGTTTTTT. The chain couples TRBV3-1 (or the pseudogene TRBV3-2) to TRBJ1-4, with 12 bases aligning to TRBD1. V was clipped by 3 bases and J by 2 bases; unmatched bases: 4. Germline lookup yields CDR1 LGHDT and CDR2 YNNKEL (reference sequence). The CDR3 runs to 17 residues.

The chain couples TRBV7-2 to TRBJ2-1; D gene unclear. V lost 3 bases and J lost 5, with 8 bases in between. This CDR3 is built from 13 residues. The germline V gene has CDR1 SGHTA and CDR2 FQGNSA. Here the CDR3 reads CASSFDIDNEQFF. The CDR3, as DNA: TGTGCCAGCAGCTTTGACATAGACAATGAGCAGTTCTTC.

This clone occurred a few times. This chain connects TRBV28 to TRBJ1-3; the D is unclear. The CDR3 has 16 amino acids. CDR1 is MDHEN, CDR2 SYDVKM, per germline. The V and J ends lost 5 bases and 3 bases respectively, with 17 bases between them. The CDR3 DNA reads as TGTGCCAGCAGTCTCCCTGGGCTCATCAGTGGAAACACCATATATTTT. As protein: CASSLPGLISGNTIYF.

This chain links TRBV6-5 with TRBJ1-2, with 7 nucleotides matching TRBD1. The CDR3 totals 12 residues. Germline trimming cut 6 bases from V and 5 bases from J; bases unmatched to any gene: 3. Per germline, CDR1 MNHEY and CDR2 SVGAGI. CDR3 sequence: CASSPRGYGYTF. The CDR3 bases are TGTGCCAGCAGCCCCAGGGGGTATGGCTACACCTTC.

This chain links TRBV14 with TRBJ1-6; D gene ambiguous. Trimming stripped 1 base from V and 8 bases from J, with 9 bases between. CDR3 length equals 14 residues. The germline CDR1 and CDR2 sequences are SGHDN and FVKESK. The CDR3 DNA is TGTGCCAGCAGCCAAGGGTTGAGGGATTCACCCCTCCACTTT. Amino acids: CASSQGLRDSPLHF. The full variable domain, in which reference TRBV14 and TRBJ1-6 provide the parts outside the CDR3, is EAGVTQFPSHSVIEKGQTVTLRCDPISGHDNLYWYRRVMGKEIKFLLHFVKESKQDESGMPNNRFLAERTGGTYSTLKVQPAELEDSGVYFCASSQGLRDSPLHFGNGTRLTVT.

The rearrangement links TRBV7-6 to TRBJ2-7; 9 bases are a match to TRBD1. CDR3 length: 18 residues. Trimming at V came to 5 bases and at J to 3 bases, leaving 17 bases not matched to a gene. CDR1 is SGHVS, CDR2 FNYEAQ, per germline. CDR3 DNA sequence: TGTGCCAGCAGCCCACGACCGGGACAGGGCGAAGAATTCTACGAGCAGTACTTC. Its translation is CASSPRPGQGEEFYEQYF.

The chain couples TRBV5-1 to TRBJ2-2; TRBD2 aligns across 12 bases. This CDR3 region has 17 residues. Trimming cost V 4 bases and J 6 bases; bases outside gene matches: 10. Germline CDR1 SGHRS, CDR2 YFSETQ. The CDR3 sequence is CASSPQGLAGDAGELFF. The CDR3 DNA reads TGCGCCAGCAGCCCGCAGGGACTAGCGGGCGATGCCGGGGAGCTGTTTTTT.

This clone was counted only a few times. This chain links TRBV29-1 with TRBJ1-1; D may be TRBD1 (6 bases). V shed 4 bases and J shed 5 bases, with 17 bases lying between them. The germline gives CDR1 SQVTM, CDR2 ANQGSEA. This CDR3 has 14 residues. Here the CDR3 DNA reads TGCAGCGTTGTCGGGTGGCAGGGGAGAACTGAAGCTTTCTTT. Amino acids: CSVVGWQGRTEAFF.